This T cell receptor (beta chain) was profiled in a study of shared clonotypes between healthy human individuals. Study-level points and caveats: When naive CD4 clonotypes were compared across a handful of donors, 5% to 5.5% were shared.

Concerning this clone itself: Its antigen is currently unknown.

The CDR3 is 16 residues long. V gave up 5 bases and J gave up 2 bases; unmatched junction bases: 7. Germline CDR1 and CDR2: SGHRS and YFSETQ. Clones were read by immunoSEQ multiplex PCR, and TCRdb kept only the in-frame ones, dropping some. The sample carries some 1 million clones, about 70% recorded once. This TCR came from a man between 18 and 35 years old in good health. The genes are TRBV5-1 and TRBJ2-3; 11 bases map to TRBD2. The sequenced sample consisted of memory CD4+ T cells sorted from blood. Subset in this sample: CD45RA-negative fraction. The CDR3 reads CASSREGLAVTDTQYF. In DNA, the CDR3 is TGCGCCAGCAGTAGAGAGGGACTAGCGGTCACAGATACGCAGTATTTT.